These T cell receptor beta chains were read from a single sample in a study of HIV-infected patients and healthy controls. TCRdb re-called the 5' RACE reads through MiXCR, storing one row per CDR3 protein. The sample yields about 67,000 distinct CDR3 sequences, about 16% seen once. Sequencing input: CD4+ T cells from blood. The receptors derive from a human donor in good health. Both conserved end residues are trimmed from each CDR3. Rows may omit the clone size; those that give it use once, few, many or a size class.

j_call clone_size v_call cdr3_aa
TRBJ2-5 . TRBV19 ASSSRTGKVQETQY
TRBJ2-3 . TRBV6-2/TRBV6-3 ASSYEDARDTQY
TRBJ1-5 few TRBV7-2 ASSLEVRQNQPQH
TRBJ2-1 few TRBV7-2 ASSLWESSYNEQF
TRBJ2-7 . TRBV5-6 ASSLDLDHEQY
TRBJ2-5 many TRBV5-1 ASSRAGGGETQY
TRBJ1-1 many TRBV20-1 SARDGKNTEAF
TRBJ2-1 . TRBV11-2 ASSLALQRGGGEQF
TRBJ1-3 few TRBV6-6 ASSYEANPGRLHLF
TRBJ2-5 medium-sized TRBV7-7 ASSLVGGSETQY
TRBJ2-2 . TRBV18 ASSFQRGDTGELF
TRBJ2-3 . TRBV29-1 SVPTSGSTDTQY
TRBJ1-1 many TRBV5-1 ASTPGDTGTEAF
TRBJ1-4 . TRBV6-2/TRBV6-3 ASRPDRGATNEKLF
TRBJ2-1 few TRBV2 ASNRRNNEQF
TRBJ2-3 few TRBV11-3 ASSFTGAPKRDTQY
TRBJ2-1 few TRBV11-1 ASSVGLAGGDNEQF
TRBJ1-5 many TRBV7-9 ASSGDYSNQPQH
TRBJ2-3 few TRBV6-2/TRBV6-3 ASSYGAGADTQY
TRBJ2-2 many TRBV9 ASSLWGLDTGELF
TRBJ1-6 few TRBV10-2 ASSERQVNSPLH
TRBJ2-5 few TRBV18 ASSPEAGHGVETQY
TRBJ2-5 . TRBV6-2/TRBV6-3 ASSSTPPLRGTQY
TRBJ2-2 many TRBV9 ASSVGFLAGATGELF
TRBJ2-7 . TRBV6-2/TRBV6-3 ASRPPRRVPYEQY
TRBJ2-2 . TRBV29-1 SVEDHPNTGELF
TRBJ1-1 few TRBV15 ATSRDPGLNTEAF
TRBJ2-1 . TRBV6-6 ASSYDREQF
TRBJ2-1 many TRBV6-6 ASSYLNGNEQF
TRBJ2-1 few TRBV12-3/TRBV12-4 ASSLRGSGFGNNEQF
TRBJ1-1 few TRBV5-4 ASTPDTLNTEAF
TRBJ2-6 . TRBV19 ATGTGVYSGANVLT
TRBJ2-3 few TRBV20-1 SAPETSGSGSDTQY
TRBJ1-1 many TRBV20-1 SASVADTEAF
TRBJ2-1 . TRBV9 ASSGMGSSYNEQF
TRBJ1-1 many TRBV7-2 ASSGSFGVTEAF
TRBJ2-1 . TRBV10-3 AISEGTSGGYEQF
TRBJ2-3 . TRBV20-1 SARTGQGADTQY
TRBJ2-7 many TRBV27 ASSLGRRNEQY
TRBJ1-1 few TRBV9 ASSPYRGVGVGTEAF
TRBJ2-7 . TRBV6-1 ASQVPLESYEQY
TRBJ1-5 few TRBV20-1 SARVDSVNQPQH
TRBJ2-3 . TRBV20-1 SKELGTYRGDTQY
TRBJ2-3 . TRBV4-2 ASSQVGLAGGTSTDTQY
TRBJ2-3 many TRBV6-2/TRBV6-3 ASISGTGADTQY
TRBJ1-5 many TRBV7-2 ASSWSRGIYQPQH
TRBJ2-7 . TRBV19 ASSPRASPPGEQY
TRBJ2-1 . TRBV7-6 ASSQGLAVYNEQF
TRBJ2-2 few TRBV5-4 ASSSAGLEAGELF
TRBJ2-5 few TRBV7-2 ASSPGLISQETQY
TRBJ2-7 . TRBV7-9 ASSFGGVRGEEQY
TRBJ2-2 many TRBV24-1 ATSDQGASNVRELF
TRBJ1-2 many TRBV18 ASSPDVGYT
TRBJ2-4 once TRBV20-1 SANSGLVKNIQY
TRBJ1-1 . TRBV29-1 SVGSRQNLNTEAF
TRBJ2-6 few TRBV5-4 ASRATDRPSGANVLT
TRBJ2-5 . TRBV14 ASSQSAGGTTETQY
TRBJ2-6 . TRBV5-8 AGPRNGGGANVLT
TRBJ2-1 . TRBV12-3/TRBV12-4 ASSLAGSSYNEQF
TRBJ1-1 . TRBV6-1 ASSEPGTPGKTEAF